The next 14 T cell receptor beta chains were all read from a single sample in a study of blood T cell repertoires in COVID-19. This table comes from immunoSEQ multiplex PCR, and its TCRdb copy is limited to in-frame clones, with some not included. The data contain 140,000 to 150,000 clones, approximately 86% of them seen just once; the ten biggest clones take up about 3.1%. The specimen was peripheral blood. The receptors stem from a woman aged 40 to 49 with active or convalescent COVID-19.

The chain has TRBV6-4 and TRBJ1-1; possible D gene TRBD1, 6 bases. The germline gives CDR1 MRHNA, CDR2 SNTAGT. The CDR3 has 15 residues. Trimming pared 4 bases from V and 1 base from J, leaving 13 bases between. The CDR3 DNA is TGTGCCAGCAGTGGCCTAAGACAGGCGAACACTGAAGCTTTCTTT. Translated, it gives CASSGLRQANTEAFF.

This clone was seen more than once but under ten times. The V and J genes are TRBV2 and TRBJ1-4; D remains ambiguous. With 6 bases removed from V and 5 bases from J, the gap between germline ends came to 13 bases. Per germline, CDR1 SNHLY and CDR2 FYNNEI. CDR3 size: 14 residues. CDR3 loop: CASRWNSINEKLFF. As DNA, the CDR3 is TGTGCCAGCAGGTGGAACAGTATAAATGAAAAACTGTTTTTT.

This chain joins TRBV28 and TRBJ2-5; 8 nucleotides line up with TRBD1. Germline values: CDR1 MDHEN, CDR2 SYDVKM. The V segment lost 6 bases and the J segment 2 bases; nucleotides outside the gene matches: 8. CDR3 size: 15 residues. The CDR3 sequence is CASRPGQGRQETQYF. The DNA of the CDR3 is TGTGCCAGCAGGCCCGGACAGGGCAGGCAAGAGACCCAGTACTTC.

This clone was counted once. The rearrangement joins TRBV6-5 to TRBJ2-1; 8 nucleotides agree with TRBD1. The CDR3 spans 14 residues. The junction had 1 base not matched to a gene; V was cut back by 2 bases and J by 4 bases. CDR1 MNHEY and CDR2 SVGAGI come from the germline V gene. This CDR3 is CASSYRQGYNEQFF. CDR3 coding DNA: TGTGCCAGCAGTTACCGACAGGGGTACAATGAGCAGTTCTTC.

The chain is built from TRBV18 and TRBJ2-7, with TRBD1 matching 9 bases. The V gene end was trimmed by 3 bases and the J gene end by 4 bases; junction bases not matched to a gene: 7. Germline V lookup: CDR1 KGHSH, CDR2 LQKENI. The CDR3 is 15 residues long. The CDR3 DNA sequence: TGTGCCAGCTCACCGCAGAACGACAGGGGGTACGAGCAGTACTTC. Protein: CASSPQNDRGYEQYF. Using reference TRBV18 and TRBJ2-7 for the parts outside the CDR3, the full variable domain is NAGVMQNPRHLVRRRGQEARLRCSPMKGHSHVYWYRQLPEEGLKFMVYLQKENIIDESGMPKERFSAEFPKEGPSILRIQQVVRGDSAAYFCASSPQNDRGYEQYFGPGTRLTVT.

V gene TRBV4-1 combines with J gene TRBJ2-5; D perhaps matches TRBD2 (6 bases). Per germline, CDR1 MGHRA and CDR2 YSYEKL. Trimming left V 1 base short and J 2 bases short, with 8 bases between. This CDR3 spans 14 amino acids. CDR3 DNA: TGCGCCAGCAGCCAAGTAAGCGGGCAAGAGACCCAGTACTTC. Its translation: CASSQVSGQETQYF.

The chain carries TRBV7-2 and TRBJ2-1; TRBD2 is a possible D gene (5 bases). CDR1 is SGHTA and CDR2 is FQGNSA in the germline V gene. Trimming took off 5 bases at V and 4 bases at J, with 18 bases between the two ends. This CDR3 region has 16 residues. CDR3 in amino acids: CASSAAGLAGYNEQFF. The CDR3 nucleotides read TGTGCCAGCAGCGCCGCGGGTCTAGCCGGATACAATGAGCAGTTCTTC.

This chain links TRBV19 with TRBJ2-7, with TRBD2 matching over 9 bases. Germline trimming cut 3 bases from V and 2 bases from J; bases unmatched to any gene: 8. Germline V gives CDR1 LNHDA, CDR2 SQIVND (reference sequence). The CDR3 is made up of 16 amino acids. This CDR3 reads CASSIPYSGSAYEQYF. The CDR3 DNA sequence: TGTGCCAGTAGTATCCCATATAGCGGGAGCGCCTACGAGCAGTACTTC.

The V call is TRBV5-5, the J call TRBJ2-5; D unresolved. V was shortened by 0 bases and J by 5 bases, with 20 bases between the two germline ends. The CDR3 contains 17 residues. Germline values: CDR1 SGHKS, CDR2 YYEKEE (reference sequence). The CDR3 sequence is CASSLEPYQQARETQYF. Written as DNA, the CDR3 is TGTGCCAGCAGCTTGGAACCCTACCAACAAGCCAGGGAGACCCAGTACTTC. Supplemented by reference TRBV5-5 and TRBJ2-5, the full variable domain reads DAGVTQSPTHLIKTRGQQVTLRCSPISGHKSVSWYQQVLGQGPQFIFQYYEKEERGRGNFPDRFSARQFPNYSSELNVNALLLGDSALYLCASSLEPYQQARETQYFGPGTRLLVL.

The rearrangement links TRBV27 to TRBJ1-4; 10 positions match TRBD1. This CDR3 region has 15 residues. Germline CDR1 MNHEY, CDR2 SMNVEV (reference sequence). Trimming cost V 4 bases and J 8 bases; bases outside gene matches: 7. This CDR3 reads CASSSLTGGIEKLFF. In nucleotides, the CDR3 is TGTGCCAGCAGTTCCCTGACAGGGGGCATAGAAAAACTGTTTTTT. Full variable domain (rest looked up from reference TRBV27 and TRBJ1-4): EAQVTQNPRYLITVTGKKLTVTCSQNMNHEYMSWYRQDPGLGLRQIYYSMNVEVTDKGDVPEGYKVSRKEKRNFPLILESPSPNQTSLYFCASSSLTGGIEKLFFGSGTQLSVL.

This clone showed up just once. V gene TRBV28 combines with J gene TRBJ1-1; 9 positions agree with TRBD1. Losses at the gene ends were 6 bases for V and 2 bases for J; bases not matched to a gene: 7. The CDR3 is made up of 15 amino acids. Germline lookup yields CDR1 MDHEN and CDR2 SYDVKM. CDR3 region: CASSRDRGANTEAFF. The CDR3 nucleotides read TGTGCCAGCAGCCGAGACAGGGGGGCCAACACTGAAGCTTTCTTT.

This clone was seen only a few times. The CDR3 DNA sequence: TGTGCCAGCAGTGAATGGAGGGCCCCCAATCAGCCCCAGCATTTT. This translates into CASSEWRAPNQPQHF. V is TRBV6-1 and J is TRBJ1-5; D is undetermined. The CDR3 spans 15 residues. Germline assignment: CDR1 MNHNS and CDR2 SASEGT. Trimming removed 2 bases at V and 3 bases at J, with 11 bases between.

V gene TRBV7-6 combines with J gene TRBJ2-2; 7 nucleotides align to TRBD2. The CDR3 has 14 residues. From germline, CDR1 is SGHVS and CDR2 FNYEAQ. V gave up 4 bases and J gave up 5 bases; unmatched junction bases: 4. The CDR3, as DNA: TGTGCCAGCAGCTCCGCGGGGGATACCGGGGAGCTGTTTTTT. Protein product: CASSSAGDTGELFF. The full variable domain, rest sourced from reference TRBV7-6 and TRBJ2-2, is GAGVSQSPRYKVTKRGQDVALRCDPISGHVSLYWYRQALGQGPEFLTYFNYEAQQDKSGLPNDRFSAERPEGSISTLTIQRTEQRDSAMYRCASSSAGDTGELFFGEGSRLTVL.

J is TRBJ1-2 and V is TRBV13; no firm D call. Germline CDR1 reads PRHDT; CDR2 reads FYEKMQ (reference sequence). V was pared by 5 bases and J by 0 bases, with 10 bases between. The CDR3 loop spans 14 amino acids. CDR3 residues: CASSGGLPNYGYTF. CDR3 DNA: TGTGCCAGCAGCGGAGGGTTACCTAACTATGGCTACACCTTC.